The 27 T cell receptor beta chains reported below all come from one sample, sequenced in a study of blood T cell repertoires in COVID-19. The repertoire was sequenced with immunoSEQ multiplex PCR; TCRdb's copy has only in-frame clones and lacks some. The table lists over 200,000 clones, about 84% of them singletons, with 1.8% in the top ten. Specimen: PBMCs or T cells enriched from blood (not recorded which). These receptor sequences come from a man aged 55-75 years who had recovered from COVID-19.

This rearrangement joins TRBV7-2 to TRBJ2-3; no reliable D call. The length of the CDR3 is 15 residues. Germline CDR1 and CDR2: SGHTA and FQGNSA. V was shortened by 5 bases and J by 4 bases, with 16 bases between the two germline ends. This CDR3 is CASSPEAQRSDTQYF. The CDR3, as DNA: TGTGCCAGCAGCCCTGAGGCGCAGAGGTCAGATACGCAGTATTTT.

This chain connects TRBV18 to TRBJ1-1; 7 bases map to TRBD1. V trimming: 3 bases; J trimming: 7 bases; junction bases outside the gene matches: 5. The CDR3 length is 13 residues. Germline values: CDR1 KGHSH, CDR2 LQKENI. This chain's CDR3 is CASSPGTEIEAFF. CDR3 sequence (DNA): TGTGCCAGCTCACCCGGGACAGAAATTGAAGCTTTCTTT. Drawing the rest from reference TRBV18 and TRBJ1-1, the complete variable domain is NAGVMQNPRHLVRRRGQEARLRCSPMKGHSHVYWYRQLPEEGLKFMVYLQKENIIDESGMPKERFSAEFPKEGPSILRIQQVVRGDSAAYFCASSPGTEIEAFFGQGTRLTVV.

The J gene is TRBJ1-6, the V gene TRBV5-1, with 8 bases matching TRBD1. J lost 7 bases, V lost 0 bases, and 3 bases had no gene match. CDR1 is SGHRS, CDR2 YFSETQ, per germline. This CDR3 region has 15 residues. The CDR3 DNA is TGCGCCAGCAGCTTGGATGGACAGGGAAATTCACCCCTCCACTTT. Its translation is CASSLDGQGNSPLHF. Full variable domain (rest looked up from reference TRBV5-1 and TRBJ1-6): KAGVTQTPRYLIKTRGQQVTLSCSPISGHRSVSWYQQTPGQGLQFLFEYFSETQRNKGNFPGRFSGRQFSNSRSEMNVSTLELGDSALYLCASSLDGQGNSPLHFGNGTRLTVT.

The rearrangement joins TRBV4-1 to TRBJ2-5; a weak D match, TRBD1 (6 bases). V gave up 1 base and J gave up 2 bases, with 11 bases separating them. CDR3 size: 15 residues. Germline V CDR1 and CDR2: MGHRA, YSYEKL. The CDR3 DNA reads TGCGCCAGCAGCCAAGGAACCCAGGGGCAAGAGACCCAGTACTTC. Its translation is CASSQGTQGQETQYF.

The CDR3, as DNA: TGCGCCAGCAGCGGGGGACTAGCAGAGGAGACCCAGTACTTC. Translating it yields CASSGGLAEETQYF. This chain joins TRBV5-1 and TRBJ2-5; 9 nucleotides align to TRBD2. The CDR3 extends over 14 amino acids. V lost 4 bases to trimming and J lost 5 bases; unmatched junction nucleotides: 6. CDR1 SGHRS and CDR2 YFSETQ come from the germline V gene. Full variable domain (outside the CDR3, taken from reference TRBV5-1 and TRBJ2-5): KAGVTQTPRYLIKTRGQQVTLSCSPISGHRSVSWYQQTPGQGLQFLFEYFSETQRNKGNFPGRFSGRQFSNSRSEMNVSTLELGDSALYLCASSGGLAEETQYFGPGTRLLVL.

The V gene is TRBV19, the J gene TRBJ1-1, with a possible D match to TRBD1 (6 bases). Trimming took off 7 bases at V and 4 bases at J, with 22 bases between the two ends. The germline V gene has CDR1 LNHDA and CDR2 SQIVND (reference sequence). The CDR3 covers 16 residues. The CDR3 nucleotides read TGTGCCAGTAAGTCGGGGCCAGGGGCTTATTTCACTGAAGCTTTCTTT. Translation: CASKSGPGAYFTEAFF. The full variable domain, with the rest looked up from reference TRBV19 and TRBJ1-1, is DGGITQSPKYLFRKEGQNVTLSCEQNLNHDAMYWYRQDPGQGLRLIYYSQIVNDFQKGDIAEGYSVSREKKESFPLTVTSAQKNPTAFYLCASKSGPGAYFTEAFFGQGTRLTVV.

The chain links TRBV11-3 to TRBJ2-7; no definite D call. Germline V gives CDR1 SGHNT, CDR2 YENEEA. This CDR3 comprises 13 residues. V was cut by 3 bases and J by 2 bases, with 8 bases left in between. CDR3 protein: CASSFGRPYEQYF. The CDR3 bases are TGTGCCAGCAGCTTCGGCAGGCCCTACGAGCAGTACTTC.

The V call is TRBV18, the J call TRBJ2-2; weak D call: TRBD2 (6 bases). Germline lookup yields CDR1 KGHSH and CDR2 LQKENI. The CDR3 loop spans 16 amino acids. Trimming shortened V by 2 bases and J by 3 bases, and 13 bases separated the two germline ends. This CDR3 reads CASSPERGTYTGELFF. The CDR3 region has the DNA TGTGCCAGCTCACCAGAACGGGGGACCTACACCGGGGAGCTGTTTTTT.

The rearrangement links TRBV20-1 to TRBJ2-3; D not resolved. V was cut by 3 bases and J by 4 bases, with 5 bases left in between. CDR1 DFQATT and CDR2 SNEGSKA come from the germline V gene (reference sequence). The CDR3 loop spans 11 amino acids. In nucleotides, the CDR3 is TGCAGTGCTAGTCCCGCAGATACGCAGTATTTT. Its protein is CSASPADTQYF.

The chain recombines TRBV19 with TRBJ1-5; tentative D call: TRBD1 (5 bases). The V gene lost 3 bases and the J gene lost 1 base, with 13 bases spanning the gap. Germline V gives CDR1 LNHDA, CDR2 SQIVND (reference sequence). This CDR3 contains 16 residues. The CDR3 loop is CASSISGHKSNQPQHF. CDR3 DNA sequence: TGTGCCAGTAGTATCTCAGGACACAAGAGCAATCAGCCCCAGCATTTT.

The genes are TRBV27 and TRBJ2-3, with 8 bases aligning to TRBD1. V shed 5 bases, J shed 0 bases, and the junction held 4 bases outside the gene matches. The CDR3 contains 15 residues. Per germline, CDR1 MNHEY and CDR2 SMNVEV (reference sequence). CDR3 loop: CASSVTGASTDTQYF. CDR3 DNA sequence: TGTGCCAGCAGTGTGACAGGGGCTAGCACAGATACGCAGTATTTT.

The chain joins TRBV11-3 to TRBJ1-4, with TRBD1 matching over 7 bases. V shed 1 base and J 7 bases; nucleotides not matched to a gene: 3. The CDR3 is made up of 14 amino acids. CDR1 SGHNT and CDR2 YENEEA come from the germline V gene. CDR3 residues: CASSLGGQLEKLFF. CDR3 nucleotides: TGTGCCAGCAGCTTAGGGGGACAGCTTGAAAAACTGTTTTTT.

This clone appeared once. The rearrangement joins TRBV19 to TRBJ1-6, with TRBD1 matching over 8 bases. V gave up 1 base and J gave up 5 bases; unmatched junction bases: 4. CDR1 and CDR2 from the germline V gene are LNHDA and SQIVND (reference sequence). The CDR3 is 16 amino acids. The CDR3 sequence is CASSIAGQVDNSPLHF. The CDR3 DNA reads TGTGCCAGTAGTATAGCGGGACAGGTCGATAATTCACCCCTCCACTTT.

This rearrangement joins TRBV4-1 to TRBJ1-2; 7 bases match TRBD1. The CDR3 consists of 16 residues. V trimming: 4 bases; J trimming: 0 bases; junction bases outside the gene matches: 8. Germline values: CDR1 MGHRA, CDR2 YSYEKL. CDR3 nucleotide sequence: TGCGCCAGCAGCCCGGGGACAGATTATACTAACTATGGCTACACCTTC. Amino acid sequence: CASSPGTDYTNYGYTF.

The V and J genes are TRBV11-2 and TRBJ2-3, with 9 bases matching TRBD2. The CDR3 is 18 amino acids. V lost 4 bases, J lost 3 bases, and 14 bases stayed unmatched. Germline CDR1 and CDR2: SGHAT and FQNNGV. As DNA, the CDR3 is TGTGCCAGCAGCTCCCCTGATCTCTGGCTAGCGGGGACAGATACGCAGTATTTT. Encoded protein: CASSSPDLWLAGTDTQYF.

V is TRBV7-2 and J is TRBJ1-5; perhaps TRBD1 as D (5 bases). Between the trimmed V and J ends, which lost 1 base and 7 bases, there was a span of 14 bases. The CDR3 is made up of 15 amino acids. Germline CDR1 SGHTA, CDR2 FQGNSA. The CDR3 reads CASSLGSGVRQPQHF. Here the CDR3 DNA reads TGTGCCAGCAGCTTAGGTTCGGGGGTACGGCAGCCCCAGCATTTT.

This sequence joins TRBV28 and TRBJ1-2; TRBD1 matches at 8 bases. The CDR3 length is 15 residues. Germline CDR1 is MDHEN and CDR2 is SYDVKM. V lost 3 bases to trimming and J lost 4 bases; unmatched junction nucleotides: 7. The CDR3 here is CASSFPTGEGYGYTF. CDR3 bases: TGTGCCAGCAGTTTCCCGACAGGGGAAGGCTATGGCTACACCTTC.

The gene calls are TRBV7-2 and TRBJ2-2; TRBD1 matches 7 bases. After removal of 5 bases from V and 6 bases from J, the junction contained 12 bases not matched to a gene. The CDR3 consists of 16 residues. Germline lookup yields CDR1 SGHTA and CDR2 FQGNSA. Written as DNA, the CDR3 is TGTGCCAGCAGCCCTCGACAGGGAAGTGCGCCCGGGGAGCTGTTTTTT. Translated: CASSPRQGSAPGELFF.

The chain links TRBV12-3 or TRBV12-4 to TRBJ1-2, with a tentative D call TRBD1 (6 bases). The CDR3 totals 13 residues. Trimming cost V 4 bases and J 8 bases, with 14 bases left between them. The CDR3 region is CASSSHRTEGYTF. The DNA for the CDR3 is TGTGCCAGCAGTTCCCACCGGACAGAAGGCTACACCTTC.

The rearrangement links TRBV4-3 to TRBJ1-1; no reliable D call. This CDR3 has 14 amino acids. V lost 0 bases and J lost 2, with 7 bases in between. Germline CDR1 LGHNA, CDR2 YSLEER. The CDR3 loop reads CASSQDYGNTEAFF. The CDR3 DNA is TGCGCCAGCAGCCAAGATTACGGTAACACTGAAGCTTTCTTT.

The chain recombines TRBV19 with TRBJ2-1; D remains ambiguous. Per the germline V gene, CDR1 is LNHDA and CDR2 is SQIVND (reference sequence). CDR3 length: 16 amino acids. Trimming took 3 bases from V and 5 from J, leaving 17 bases between them. The CDR3 sequence: CASSISVGAGHNEQFF. The DNA of the CDR3 is TGTGCCAGTAGTATTTCGGTCGGCGCAGGCCACAATGAGCAGTTCTTC.

This chain connects TRBV10-3 to TRBJ1-2; TRBD1 agrees at 8 bases. V lost 7 bases to trimming and J lost 0 bases; unmatched junction nucleotides: 16. This CDR3 has 18 amino acids. Germline CDR1 is ENHRY and CDR2 is SYGVKD. In DNA form, the CDR3 reads TGTGCCATCACTGAACCCCCCCCAGGACAGGGACCTAACTATGGCTACACCTTC. It is translated as CAITEPPPGQGPNYGYTF.

The chain employs TRBV6-1 and TRBJ1-3; D uncertain. Germline-derived CDR1 and CDR2 are MNHNS and SASEGT. V lost 2 bases to trimming and J lost 4 bases, with 15 bases between them. CDR3 length equals 16 residues. CDR3 nucleotides: TGTGCCAGCAGTGAAACTTTCGGACCGGGGGGAAACACCATATATTTT. As protein: CASSETFGPGGNTIYF.

The chain recombines TRBV30 with TRBJ1-6; 7 bases map to TRBD1. Germline V gene lookup returns CDR1 GTSNPN and CDR2 SVGIG (reference sequence). Trimming took 1 base from V and 6 from J; bases not matched to a gene: 6. The CDR3 has 15 residues. The CDR3 sequence is CAWSGSGQPNSPLHF. CDR3 coding DNA: TGTGCCTGGAGTGGATCGGGACAGCCTAATTCACCCCTCCACTTT.

This chain uses TRBV9 with TRBJ2-3; D is possibly TRBD2 (5 bases). V was shortened by 0 bases and J by 8 bases, with 10 bases between the two germline ends. CDR3 length: 13 amino acids. Germline V CDR1 and CDR2: SGDLS, YYNGEE. The CDR3 DNA is TGTGCCAGCAGCGTAGACGGTGAGGGTACGCAGTATTTT. Translated, it gives CASSVDGEGTQYF.

The genes are TRBV11-2 and TRBJ2-5, with a weak D call TRBD1 (6 bases). The germline V gene encodes CDR1 SGHAT and CDR2 FQNNGV. CDR3 length: 13 residues. With 3 bases removed from V and 2 bases from J, the gap between germline ends came to 7 bases. This CDR3 is CASSFGQQETQYF. The DNA for the CDR3 is TGTGCCAGCAGCTTCGGACAGCAAGAGACCCAGTACTTC.

The V and J genes are TRBV4-3 and TRBJ2-1; TRBD2 agrees at 9 bases. There are 17 residues in the CDR3. J lost 8 bases, V lost 0 bases, and 11 bases had no gene match. Germline loops: CDR1 LGHNA, CDR2 YSLEER. The CDR3 region has the DNA TGCGCCAGCAGCCAAGATGGGGGCGGGGGGGCCGGTTATGAGCAGTTCTTC. It encodes CASSQDGGGGAGYEQFF.